This T cell receptor beta chain came from a study of T cells in tumors and immune-related adverse events. The protocol was immunoSEQ multiplex PCR, while the TCRdb copy is restricted to in-frame clones and leaves out a portion. The sample records 10,000 or so clones, under 95% being singletons. The TCR comes from a female donor with metastatic renal cell carcinoma. The sample consisted of lymph node tissue, taken from a patient treated with anti-PD-1 therapy.

The CDR3 reads CASSTTGTGHYGYTF. The CDR3 DNA reads TGTGCCAGCAGCACCACCGGGACAGGCCACTATGGCTACACCTTC. This chain links TRBV11-3 with TRBJ1-2, with TRBD1 identical over 8 bases. There are 15 residues in the CDR3. V lost 5 bases and J lost 3; bases outside the gene matches: 8. The V gene's germline CDR1 is SGHNT and CDR2 YENEEA.